Sequencing of this T cell receptor (beta chain) was carried out in a study of naive and memory T cell subsets. This clonotype was detected ten times or more. There are 16 residues in the CDR3. Trimming removed 0 bases at V and 0 bases at J, with 10 bases between. Germline V gene sequence: CDR1 SGHAT, CDR2 FQDESV (reference sequence). TCR cDNA received a 3' ligated oligonucleotide that carried a UMI. RNA was extracted from around 2.7 ml of whole blood of healthy adults. The SP2 primer and nested alpha and beta constant region primers amplified ligated cDNA in four rounds. For blood and skin samples, reverse transcription used TCR alpha and beta constant primers. A single record per CDR3 protein comes from TCRdb applying MiXCR to the 5' RACE reads. The table shows approximately 58,000 distinct CDR3 sequences, with 7.2% occurring only once.

The J gene is TRBJ2-3, the V gene TRBV11-1; D gene uncertain. The receptor's source is a male donor in good health. The CDR3: CASSLADPGSTDTQYF. The CDR3 region has the DNA TGTGCCAGCAGCTTAGCAGACCCAGGCAGCACAGATACGCAGTATTTT.